This T cell receptor (beta chain) was identified in a study of blood T cells in healthy people across ages. A second PCR of roughly 6 to 12 cycles used a sample-barcoded 5' primer and a J-beta primer mix. A 12-random-nucleotide template-switch adaptor tagged each cDNA molecule. Via MiXCR, TCRdb re-called the 5' RACE reads, giving one row per CDR3 protein. This table holds 780,000 or so distinct CDR3 sequences, around 25% found once. The CDR3 runs to 15 residues. Trimming removed 3 bases at V and 3 bases at J, with 11 bases between. The germline V gene encodes CDR1 LGHNA and CDR2 YSLEER. The study isolated at least 6.5 million PBMCs from each sample. These data were also reused for a study on T cells of mothers and their children. That source reports: Over five children and their three healthy Caucasian mothers were the donors. Added by the second PCR's M1S primer were sample barcodes and 2-4 random nucleotides.

The chain uses TRBV4-3 and TRBJ2-2, with a tentative D call TRBD1 (6 bases). This TCR derives from a boy aged 5-17 years in good health. Material for sequencing was blood. CDR3 region: CASSQDRADTGELFF. CDR3 nucleotide sequence: TGCGCCAGCAGCCAGGACAGAGCGGACACCGGGGAGCTGTTTTTT.